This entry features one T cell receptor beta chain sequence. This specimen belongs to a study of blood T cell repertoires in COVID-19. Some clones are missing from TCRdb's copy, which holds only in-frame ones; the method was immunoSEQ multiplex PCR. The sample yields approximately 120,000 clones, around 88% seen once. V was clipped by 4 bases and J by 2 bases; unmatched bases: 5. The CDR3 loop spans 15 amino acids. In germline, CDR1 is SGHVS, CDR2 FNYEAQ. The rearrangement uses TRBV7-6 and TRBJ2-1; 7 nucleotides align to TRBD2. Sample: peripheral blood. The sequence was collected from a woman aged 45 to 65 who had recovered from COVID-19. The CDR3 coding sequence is TGTGCCAGCAGCTCGTCTAGCGGAGCCTACAATGAGCAGTTCTTC. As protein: CASSSSSGAYNEQFF.